This T cell receptor (beta chain) is from a study of blood T cell repertoires in COVID-19. At the level of the study: Both acute and convalescent COVID-19 samples were obtained from the United States, Italy and Spain. T cells, B-cell-depleted T cells, or PBMCs provided the cDNA or gDNA that served as material.

Per the original data handling: The authors estimated nucleated cell counts from reference gene primer amplification. The method was immunoSEQ multiplex PCR; TCRdb's version includes in-frame clones alone and lacks a portion of them. V and J calls plus clone size are reproduced from that table; the DNA served to infer D and trimming. The data show about 190,000 clones, with 88% seen just once and approximately 4.4% held by the top ten. The CDR3 runs to 15 residues. Germline V gene data show CDR1 as MNHEY and CDR2 as SMNVEV (reference sequence). The ends were cut back, 6 bases at V and 0 bases at J, with 12 bases in the middle.

Sequenced sample: peripheral blood. The sequence was collected from a human donor in a cohort sampled during active COVID-19. The J gene is TRBJ2-1, the V gene TRBV27, with D tentatively TRBD2 (5 bases). CDR3 residues: CASRSGLDSYNEQFF. In DNA, the CDR3 is TGTGCCAGCAGGTCCGGACTGGACTCCTACAATGAGCAGTTCTTC.